The entry that follows covers one T cell receptor (beta chain) sequence. This entry is derived from a study of T cell responses to AZD1222 COVID-19 vaccine. In germline, CDR1 is SGHNT, CDR2 YYREEE (reference sequence). Trimming removed 0 bases at V and 0 bases at J, with 10 bases between. The CDR3 is made up of 16 amino acids. The method was immunoSEQ multiplex PCR; TCRdb's version includes in-frame clones alone and lacks a portion of them. The sample consists of about 79,000 clones, about 91% of them appearing once. This TCR was sampled from an adult in good health. The genes are TRBV5-4 and TRBJ1-3, with D possibly matching TRBD1 (5 bases). Sequenced material: peripheral blood, taken on day 0 of MenACWY control vaccination. The CDR3: CASSLDRQSSGNTIYF. CDR3 DNA sequence: TGTGCCAGCAGCTTGGACAGACAGAGCTCTGGAAACACCATATATTTT. Complete variable domain (other parts from reference TRBV5-4 and TRBJ1-3): ETGVTQSPTHLIKTRGQQVTLRCSSQSGHNTVSWYQQALGQGPQFIFQYYREEENGRGNFPPRFSGLQFPNYSSELNVNALELDDSALYLCASSLDRQSSGNTIYFGEGSWLTVV.